Below, one T cell receptor beta chain is given with its context. The sample comes from a study of shared clonotypes between healthy human individuals. Study overall: CD4 naive and memory got three plates each, CD8 naive two, CD8 memory one.

V lost 3 bases, J lost 3 bases, and 4 bases stayed unmatched. Germline V gene data show CDR1 as MDHEN and CDR2 as SYDVKM. The CDR3 runs to 14 residues. Sequencing was performed with immunoSEQ multiplex PCR; in TCRdb, only in-frame clones are kept and a portion is missing. This table has some 2,500,000 clones, around 93% appearing once. The TCR was taken from a man between 18 and 35 years old in good health. Some clones in this sample may be carry-over from other donors' samples. The chain employs TRBV28 and TRBJ1-1, with 7 bases matching TRBD1. Specimen: naive CD4+ T cells from PBMCs. Stated subset: CD45RA+ positively selected. The CDR3 region is CASSFRDRDTEAFF. CDR3 coding DNA: TGTGCCAGCAGTTTTCGGGACAGAGACACTGAAGCTTTCTTT.